What follows are 29 T cell receptor beta chains derived from one specimen sequenced in a study of T cell repertoires in cytomegalovirus infection. Their recognized antigens are unknown. TCRdb re-called the reads through MiXCR, storing one row per CDR3 protein. Among approximately 340,000 distinct CDR3 sequences listed, 25% to 35% were seen once. Sequences were derived from cultured PBMCs, sampled from culture after CMV antigen stimulation. These receptors were obtained from a human donor in good health (CMV status not recorded). Some clones in this sample may be carry-over from other donors' samples.

The table lists this clonotype with a few counts. This chain joins TRBV7-9 and TRBJ2-2; 7 bases map to TRBD2. Germline assignment: CDR1 SEHNR and CDR2 FQNEAQ (reference sequence). Trimming at V came to 3 bases and at J to 7 bases, leaving 8 bases not matched to a gene. This CDR3 contains 15 residues. This CDR3 is CASSFIGRRFGELFF. CDR3 nucleotides: TGTGCCAGCAGCTTTATCGGGAGGCGGTTCGGGGAGCTGTTTTTT.

V gene TRBV20-1 combines with J gene TRBJ1-1; D remains unclear. Germline V lookup: CDR1 DFQATT, CDR2 SNEGSKA (reference sequence). Between the trimmed V and J ends, which lost 0 bases and 11 bases, there was a span of 13 bases. The CDR3 consists of 12 residues. CDR3 DNA sequence: TGCAGTGCTAGAGATCGTAGTCTTCGGGCTTTCTTT. It specifies CSARDRSLRAFF.

This clonotype appeared many times. The chain links TRBV9 to TRBJ1-2; TRBD1 agrees at 8 bases. Trimming removed 4 bases from V and 8 bases from J; junction bases left unmatched: 16. The germline V gene has CDR1 SGDLS and CDR2 YYNGEE. The CDR3 totals 16 residues. The CDR3 bases are TGTGCCAGCAGCCCGACAGGGGAATCTTCGTTTTTGGGCTACACCTTC. Amino acid sequence: CASSPTGESSFLGYTF.

This clonotype was found a few times. V and J are TRBV2 and TRBJ1-2; D might be TRBD1 (5 bases). Trimming removed 6 bases from V and 6 bases from J, with 14 bases in between. CDR3 length: 13 residues. The germline V gene has CDR1 SNHLY and CDR2 FYNNEI. The CDR3 DNA sequence: TGTGCCAGCAGCTGGGACGGGATCAATGGCTACACCTTC. This gives the protein CASSWDGINGYTF.

This clonotype came up a few times. This chain links TRBV5-4 with TRBJ1-1; possibly TRBD1 for D (5 bases). V was shortened by 4 bases and J by 0 bases, with 13 bases between the two germline ends. CDR1 and CDR2 from the germline V gene are SGHNT and YYREEE (reference sequence). The CDR3 consists of 15 residues. The DNA for the CDR3 is TGTGCCAGCAGCGCGCCGAGGGGCTTGAACACTGAAGCTTTCTTT. It specifies CASSAPRGLNTEAFF.

The rearrangement uses TRBV28 and TRBJ2-7; tentatively, D is TRBD2 (6 bases). Germline V CDR1 and CDR2: MDHEN, SYDVKM. The CDR3 has 16 amino acids. Trimming left V 7 bases short and J 2 bases short, with 21 bases between. CDR3 loop: CASMAKGRETPYEQYF. CDR3 bases: TGTGCCAGCATGGCAAAGGGACGGGAGACCCCCTACGAGCAGTACTTC. The full variable domain, rest sourced from reference TRBV28 and TRBJ2-7, is DVKVTQSSRYLVKRTGEKVFLECVQDMDHENMFWYRQDPGLGLRLIYFSYDVKMKEKGDIPEGYSVSREKKERFSLILESASTNQTSMYLCASMAKGRETPYEQYFGPGTRLTVT.

This rearrangement joins TRBV5-6 to TRBJ1-2, with D unclear. V lost 4 bases, J lost 3 bases, and 16 bases lay in between. The CDR3 sequence is 15 residues long. The germline CDR1 and CDR2 sequences are SGHDT and YYEEEE. CDR3 DNA: TGTGCCAGCAGCCCTCGGGGAGCCGGGGACTATGGCTACACCTTC. Translating gives CASSPRGAGDYGYTF.

Here the CDR3 reads CASSLGAWERRNTQYF. The CDR3 DNA reads as TGTGCCAGCAGTTTAGGAGCCTGGGAACGACGAAATACGCAGTATTTT. This sequence joins TRBV28 and TRBJ2-3; no firm D call. The V end lost 2 bases, the J end lost 7 bases, and 19 bases lay between the germline ends. The CDR3 runs 16 residues. Germline V CDR1 and CDR2: MDHEN, SYDVKM.

This clonotype was picked up a small number of times. The CDR3 region has the DNA TGCAGCGTCCTTGACATATTCTATGGCTACACCTTC. Protein product: CSVLDIFYGYTF. The J gene is TRBJ1-2, the V gene TRBV29-1; no definite D call. The CDR3 runs to 12 residues. CDR1 and CDR2 (germline): SQVTM, ANQGSEA. Trimming stripped 6 bases from V and 4 bases from J, with 12 bases between.

This clonotype was seen only a few times. The V call is TRBV7-9, the J call TRBJ2-1, with D possibly matching TRBD1 (7 bases). The germline V and J ends were trimmed by 1 base and 11 bases, with 15 bases remaining between them. The CDR3 is 14 amino acids. The germline CDR1 and CDR2 sequences are SEHNR and FQNEAQ (reference sequence). CDR3 sequence (DNA): TGTGCCAGCAGCTTAGATATCGCGGGACAGCAGCAGTTCTTC. Encoded protein: CASSLDIAGQQQFF.

The chain combines TRBV4-1 with TRBJ2-1; no reliable D call. V was pared by 3 bases and J by 5 bases, with 2 bases between. The CDR3 loop spans 11 amino acids. The germline V gene encodes CDR1 MGHRA and CDR2 YSYEKL. As DNA, the CDR3 is TGCGCCAGCAGCCAGGACAATGAGCAGTTCTTC. Protein product: CASSQDNEQFF.

The chain's CDR3 is CSATRQGFLRNEQFF. CDR3 nucleotide sequence: TGCAGTGCAACCCGACAGGGTTTCTTAAGGAATGAGCAGTTCTTC. The genes are TRBV20-1 and TRBJ2-1; 7 bases are shared with TRBD1. In germline, CDR1 is DFQATT, CDR2 SNEGSKA (reference sequence). The CDR3 covers 15 residues. The trim removed 6 bases at V and 7 bases at J, leaving 15 bases unmatched.

J is TRBJ1-1 and V is TRBV20-1; 8 bases agree with TRBD1. The CDR3 spans 13 residues. Germline V lookup: CDR1 DFQATT, CDR2 SNEGSKA (reference sequence). The trim removed 6 bases at V and 7 bases at J, leaving 10 bases unmatched. The CDR3 DNA is TGCAGTGCAAAGTCCCGGGACAGGTATGAAGCTTTCTTT. It encodes CSAKSRDRYEAFF.

This clonotype was counted at least ten times. This chain links TRBV12-3 or TRBV12-4 with TRBJ2-3; 8 nucleotides align to TRBD2. V lost 5 bases, J lost 6 bases, and 4 bases stayed unmatched. This CDR3 contains 13 residues. The CDR3 is CASSPGGADTQYF. In DNA, the CDR3 is TGTGCCAGCAGTCCGGGGGGGGCCGATACGCAGTATTTT.

The chain uses TRBV7-8 and TRBJ2-1; TRBD1 aligns across 11 bases. The CDR3 has 14 residues. The J segment lost 6 bases and the V segment lost 6 bases, leaving 4 bases of the junction unmatched. Germline V lookup: CDR1 SGHVS, CDR2 FQNEAQ. CDR3 in DNA: TGTGCCAGCAGTCGTGGACAGGGGGCCAATGAGCAGTTCTTC. Translating gives CASSRGQGANEQFF.

The chain employs TRBV28 and TRBJ2-5, with 15 bases identical to TRBD2. CDR1 MDHEN and CDR2 SYDVKM come from the germline V gene. The V and J ends lost 5 bases and 10 bases, in that order; junction bases with no gene match: 17. This CDR3 is 18 amino acids long. CDR3 region: CASSPGTSGRSRLWDQYF. The CDR3 bases are TGTGCCAGCAGTCCCGGGACTAGCGGGAGGTCCCGTTTATGGGACCAGTACTTC.

This clonotype was counted a few times. This chain uses TRBV7-3 with TRBJ2-2; D tentatively reads TRBD1 or TRBD2 (5 bases each). The germline gives CDR1 SGHTA, CDR2 FQGTGA. This CDR3 spans 16 amino acids. V lost 4 bases and J 3 bases, leaving 15 bases between the germline ends. This CDR3 reads CASSSYGGMYTGELFF. The CDR3, as DNA: TGTGCCAGCAGCTCCTATGGGGGAATGTACACCGGGGAGCTGTTTTTT.

This clonotype has only a few counts. The chain's CDR3 is CASSLSSLAGGSRAQYF. The CDR3 coding sequence is TGTGCCAGCAGTCTATCTTCGCTAGCGGGAGGGTCCAGGGCGCAGTATTTT. The V call is TRBV2, the J call TRBJ2-3; TRBD2 aligns across 12 bases. CDR3 length: 17 residues. Germline-derived CDR1 and CDR2 are SNHLY and FYNNEI. With V trimmed by 5 bases and J by 10 bases, 16 bases remained unmatched. The entire variable domain, with the rest obtained from reference TRBV2 and TRBJ2-3, is as follows: EPEVTQTPSHQVTQMGQEVILRCVPISNHLYFYWYRQILGQKVEFLVSFYNNEISEKSEIFDDQFSVERPDGSNFTLKIRSTKLEDSAMYFCASSLSSLAGGSRAQYFGPGTRLTVL.

The V gene is TRBV27, the J gene TRBJ1-4; 11 nucleotides match TRBD1. The CDR3 is made up of 16 amino acids. Germline loops: CDR1 MNHEY, CDR2 SMNVEV (reference sequence). The CDR3 here is CGQFIGGTGGHEKLFF. The CDR3 DNA reads as TGTGGGCAGTTTATAGGGGGGACAGGGGGACATGAAAAACTGTTTTTT.

The V call is TRBV28, the J call TRBJ2-1, with a possible D match to TRBD1 (5 bases). V shed 6 bases and J shed 4 bases, with 19 bases lying between them. CDR3 length: 16 amino acids. CDR1 is MDHEN and CDR2 is SYDVKM in the germline V gene. The CDR3 reads CASSVLWTITYNEQFF. Here the CDR3 DNA reads TGTGCCAGCAGCGTGCTGTGGACAATCACTTACAATGAGCAGTTCTTC.

The gene calls are TRBV5-6 and TRBJ2-3; D remains ambiguous. The ends were cut back, 3 bases at V and 1 base at J, with 18 bases in the middle. The germline V gene encodes CDR1 SGHDT and CDR2 YYEEEE. The CDR3 length is 17 residues. As DNA, the CDR3 is TGTGCCAGCAGCTCCCCTTTTGCGATGGGTCGCACAGATACGCAGTATTTT. As protein: CASSSPFAMGRTDTQYF.

The chain links TRBV7-9 to TRBJ1-6; unclear D gene. This CDR3 is 14 amino acids long. CDR1 is SEHNR and CDR2 is FQNEAQ in the germline V gene (reference sequence). The ends were cut back, 3 bases at V and 4 bases at J, with 7 bases in the middle. The CDR3 DNA sequence: TGTGCCAGCAGCTTTGAAGAATATAATTCACCCCTCCACTTT. Its protein product is CASSFEEYNSPLHF.

This chain joins TRBV6-5 and TRBJ1-2, with 7 bases fitting TRBD1. The CDR3 loop spans 14 amino acids. V lost 0 bases to trimming and J lost 12 bases; unmatched junction nucleotides: 10. CDR1 is MNHEY, CDR2 SVGAGI, per germline. CDR3 amino acids: CASSYSIRQGGNTF. CDR3 in DNA: TGTGCCAGCAGTTACTCGATCAGACAGGGCGGAAACACCTTC.

The J gene is TRBJ1-1, the V gene TRBV15, with D uncertain. The ends were cut back, 8 bases at V and 3 bases at J, with 16 bases in the middle. From germline, CDR1 is LNHNV and CDR2 YYDKDF (reference sequence). The CDR3 contains 14 residues. The chain's CDR3 is CATGLTLRDTEAFF. CDR3 sequence (DNA): TGTGCCACCGGACTCACCCTGAGGGACACTGAAGCTTTCTTT. The entire variable domain, with the rest obtained from reference TRBV15 and TRBJ1-1, is as follows: DAMVIQNPRYQVTQFGKPVTLSCSQTLNHNVMYWYQQKSSQAPKLLFHYYDKDFNNEADTPDNFQSRRPNTSFCFLDIRSPGLGDTAMYLCATGLTLRDTEAFFGQGTRLTVV.

The rearrangement uses TRBV15 and TRBJ2-1; TRBD1 might be the D (6 bases). CDR1 and CDR2 from the germline V gene are LNHNV and YYDKDF (reference sequence). The CDR3 has 14 residues. V was trimmed by 0 bases and J by 10 bases, leaving 13 bases between them. The CDR3 DNA sequence: TGTGCCACCAGCAGAGATCTGGGGGCCACAGAGCAGTTCTTC. Protein: CATSRDLGATEQFF. Full variable domain (remainder filled in from reference TRBV15 and TRBJ2-1): DAMVIQNPRYQVTQFGKPVTLSCSQTLNHNVMYWYQQKSSQAPKLLFHYYDKDFNNEADTPDNFQSRRPNTSFCFLDIRSPGLGDTAMYLCATSRDLGATEQFFGPGTRLTVL.

The V gene is TRBV27, the J gene TRBJ1-2, with TRBD1 matching 7 bases. The ends lost 5 bases at V and 4 bases at J; junction bases unmatched: 7. The CDR3 totals 14 residues. The germline gives CDR1 MNHEY, CDR2 SMNVEV (reference sequence). The CDR3 reads CASSGWDSPYGYTF. CDR3 DNA sequence: TGTGCCAGCAGTGGTTGGGACAGTCCCTATGGCTACACCTTC.

The chain recombines TRBV6-1 with TRBJ1-2; D gene ambiguous. Germline values: CDR1 MNHNS, CDR2 SASEGT. The CDR3 is 14 residues long. V gave up 2 bases and J gave up 4 bases, with 11 bases separating them. The CDR3 nucleotides read TGTGCCAGCAGTGAAATCACAGAGTTCTATGGCTACACCTTC. Translation: CASSEITEFYGYTF.

In this sample, this clonotype turned up a few times. This chain uses TRBV5-1 with TRBJ1-2, with D uncertain. CDR1 is SGHRS, CDR2 YFSETQ, per germline. CDR3 size: 14 residues. Trimming took off 0 bases at V and 4 bases at J, with 10 bases between the two ends. The CDR3 bases are TGCGCCAGCAGCTTGGGCCCGATGATCTATGGCTACACCTTC. Translation: CASSLGPMIYGYTF.

The table lists this clonotype with a few counts. J is TRBJ1-4 and V is TRBV10-3; D perhaps matches TRBD1 (5 bases). Germline V gene lookup returns CDR1 ENHRY and CDR2 SYGVKD. The CDR3 runs 16 residues. Trimming pared 0 bases from V and 0 bases from J, leaving 8 bases between. CDR3 sequence reads: CAISESRGATNEKLFF. CDR3 nucleotide sequence: TGTGCCATCAGTGAGTCCCGAGGGGCAACTAATGAAAAACTGTTTTTT.